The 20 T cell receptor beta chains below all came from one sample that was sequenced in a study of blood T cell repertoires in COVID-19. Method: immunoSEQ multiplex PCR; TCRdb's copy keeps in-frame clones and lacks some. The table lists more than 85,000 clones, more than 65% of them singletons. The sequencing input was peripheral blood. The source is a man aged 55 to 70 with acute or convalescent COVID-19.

As DNA, the CDR3 is TGTGCCAGCAGCTTAGTGGGGGGACAGGCCAATCAGCCCCAGCATTTT. This sequence encodes CASSLVGGQANQPQHF. The chain recombines TRBV7-9 with TRBJ1-5, with 8 bases that match TRBD1. Germline-derived CDR1 and CDR2 are SEHNR and FQNEAQ (reference sequence). V gave up 1 base and J gave up 3 bases; unmatched junction bases: 5. This CDR3 contains 16 residues.

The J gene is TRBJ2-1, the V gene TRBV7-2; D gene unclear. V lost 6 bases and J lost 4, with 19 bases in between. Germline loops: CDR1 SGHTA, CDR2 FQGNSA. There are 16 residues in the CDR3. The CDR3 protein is CASRSAASQLYNEQFF. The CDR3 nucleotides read TGTGCCAGCAGGTCCGCAGCGTCCCAACTATACAATGAGCAGTTCTTC.

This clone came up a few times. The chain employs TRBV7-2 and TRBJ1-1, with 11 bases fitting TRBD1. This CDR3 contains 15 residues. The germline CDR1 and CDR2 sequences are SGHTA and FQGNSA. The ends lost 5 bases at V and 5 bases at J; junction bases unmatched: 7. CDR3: CASSPRTGGATEAFF. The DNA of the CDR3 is TGTGCCAGCAGCCCGCGGACAGGGGGCGCGACTGAAGCTTTCTTT.

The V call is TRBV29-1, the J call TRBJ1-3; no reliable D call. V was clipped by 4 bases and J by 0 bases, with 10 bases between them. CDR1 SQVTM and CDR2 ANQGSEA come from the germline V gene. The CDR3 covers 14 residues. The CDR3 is CSVVSAYSGNTIYF. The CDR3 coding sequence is TGCAGCGTTGTTTCCGCCTACTCTGGAAACACCATATATTTT. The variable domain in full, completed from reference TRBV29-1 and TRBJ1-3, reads SAVISQKPSRDICQRGTSLTIQCQVDSQVTMMFWYRQQPGQSLTLIATANQGSEATYESGFVIDKFPISRPNLTFSTLTVSNMSPEDSSIYLCSVVSAYSGNTIYFGEGSWLTVV.

CDR3 DNA: TGTGCCAGCAGCCATGTAGGACGGGGGAGCACAGATACGCAGTATTTT. It encodes CASSHVGRGSTDTQYF. This chain connects TRBV3-1 (or the pseudogene TRBV3-2) to TRBJ2-3; the D gene is possibly TRBD2 (6 bases). V was shortened by 3 bases and J by 0 bases, with 13 bases between the two germline ends. Germline V lookup: CDR1 LGHDT, CDR2 YNNKEL (reference sequence). This CDR3 comprises 16 residues.

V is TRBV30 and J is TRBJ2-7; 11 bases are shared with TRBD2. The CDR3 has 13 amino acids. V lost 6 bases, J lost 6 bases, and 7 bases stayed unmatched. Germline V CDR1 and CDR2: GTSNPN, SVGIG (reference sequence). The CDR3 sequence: CACTGTSGSEQYF. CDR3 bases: TGTGCCTGTACCGGGACTAGCGGTAGCGAGCAGTACTTC.

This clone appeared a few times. The CDR3 nucleotides read TGTGCCAGCAGTCCGGGGGGGCTAAGGGACTATGGCTACACCTTC. Its translation is CASSPGGLRDYGYTF. V and J are TRBV28 and TRBJ1-2, with D perhaps TRBD1 (6 bases). The V and J ends lost 5 bases and 3 bases respectively, with 16 bases between them. Germline V gives CDR1 MDHEN, CDR2 SYDVKM. The CDR3 sequence is 15 residues long.

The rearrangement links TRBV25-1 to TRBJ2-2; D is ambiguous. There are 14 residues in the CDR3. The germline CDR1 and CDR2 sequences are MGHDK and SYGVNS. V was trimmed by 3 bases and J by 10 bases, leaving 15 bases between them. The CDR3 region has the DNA TGTGCCAGCAGTGACGGGTTTTCACGTTCGGAGCTGTTTTTT. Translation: CASSDGFSRSELFF.

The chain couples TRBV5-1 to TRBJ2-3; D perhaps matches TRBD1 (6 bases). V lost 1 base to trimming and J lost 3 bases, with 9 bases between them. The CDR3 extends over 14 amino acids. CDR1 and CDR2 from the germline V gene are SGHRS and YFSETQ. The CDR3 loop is CASSLTGTTDTQYF. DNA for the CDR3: TGCGCCAGCAGCTTGACAGGGACGACAGATACGCAGTATTTT.

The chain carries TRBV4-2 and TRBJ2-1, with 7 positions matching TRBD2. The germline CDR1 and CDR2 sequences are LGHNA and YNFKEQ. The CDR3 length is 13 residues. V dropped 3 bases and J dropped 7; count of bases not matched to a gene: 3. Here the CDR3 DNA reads TGTGCCAGCAGCCATGTCGGGGGGAATGAGCAGTTCTTC. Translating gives CASSHVGGNEQFF.

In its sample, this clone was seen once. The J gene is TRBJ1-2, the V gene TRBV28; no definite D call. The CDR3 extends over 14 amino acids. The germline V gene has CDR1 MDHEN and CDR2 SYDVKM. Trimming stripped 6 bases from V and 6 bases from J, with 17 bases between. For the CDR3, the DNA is TGTGCCAGCAGCCGACTCGGACCCGGGAATGGCTACACCTTC. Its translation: CASSRLGPGNGYTF.

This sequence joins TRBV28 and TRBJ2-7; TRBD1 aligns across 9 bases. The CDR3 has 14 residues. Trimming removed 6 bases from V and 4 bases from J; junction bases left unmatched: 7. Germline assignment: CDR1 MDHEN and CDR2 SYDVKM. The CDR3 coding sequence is TGTGCCAGCAGACTTACAGGGGGCCATTACGAGCAGTACTTC. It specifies CASRLTGGHYEQYF.

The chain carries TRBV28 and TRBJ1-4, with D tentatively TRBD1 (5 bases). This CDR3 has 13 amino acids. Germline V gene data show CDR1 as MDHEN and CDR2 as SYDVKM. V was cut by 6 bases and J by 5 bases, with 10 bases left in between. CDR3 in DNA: TGTGCCAGCAGCCCTGGACAAAATGAAAAACTGTTTTTT. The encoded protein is CASSPGQNEKLFF.

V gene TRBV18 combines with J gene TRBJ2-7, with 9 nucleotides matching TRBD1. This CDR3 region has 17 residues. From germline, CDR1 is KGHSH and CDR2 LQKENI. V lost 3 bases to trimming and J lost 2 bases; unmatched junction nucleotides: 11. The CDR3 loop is CASSPDGGTGIPYEQYV. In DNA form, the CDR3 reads TGTGCCAGCTCACCGGATGGCGGGACAGGGATTCCCTACGAGCAGTACGTC.

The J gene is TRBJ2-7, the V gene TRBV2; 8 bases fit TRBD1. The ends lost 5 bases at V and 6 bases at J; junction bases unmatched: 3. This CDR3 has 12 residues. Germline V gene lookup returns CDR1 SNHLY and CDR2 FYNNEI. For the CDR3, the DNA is TGTGCCAGCAGTCGCGGACAGGGCGAGCAGTACGTC. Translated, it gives CASSRGQGEQYV.

The CDR3 bases are TGTGCCAGCTTCCCGGACAGTCCCCATCAGCCCCAGCATTTT. Its protein is CASFPDSPHQPQHF. V gene TRBV6-5 combines with J gene TRBJ1-5; tentatively, D is TRBD1 (6 bases). The germline V gene encodes CDR1 MNHEY and CDR2 SVGAGI. This CDR3 spans 14 amino acids. V was clipped by 8 bases and J by 5 bases, with 16 bases between them.

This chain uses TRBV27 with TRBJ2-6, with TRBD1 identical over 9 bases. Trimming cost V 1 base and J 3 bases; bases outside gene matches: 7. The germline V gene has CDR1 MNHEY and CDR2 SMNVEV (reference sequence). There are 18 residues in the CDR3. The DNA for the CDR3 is TGTGCCAGCAGTTTATACCGGGACAGGGTCGTTGGGGCCAACGTCCTGACTTTC. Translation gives CASSLYRDRVVGANVLTF.

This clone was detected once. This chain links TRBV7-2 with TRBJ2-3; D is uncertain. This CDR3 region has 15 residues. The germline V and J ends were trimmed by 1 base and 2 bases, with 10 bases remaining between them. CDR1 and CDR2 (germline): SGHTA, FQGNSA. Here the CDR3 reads CASSLVGHSTDTQYF. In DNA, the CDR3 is TGTGCCAGCAGCTTAGTCGGTCACTCCACAGATACGCAGTATTTT.

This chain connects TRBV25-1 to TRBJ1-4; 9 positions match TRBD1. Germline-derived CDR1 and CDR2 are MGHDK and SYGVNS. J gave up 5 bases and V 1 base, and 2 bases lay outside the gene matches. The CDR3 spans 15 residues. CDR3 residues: CASSEFGQGNEKLFF. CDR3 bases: TGTGCCAGCAGTGAATTTGGACAGGGGAATGAAAAACTGTTTTTT.

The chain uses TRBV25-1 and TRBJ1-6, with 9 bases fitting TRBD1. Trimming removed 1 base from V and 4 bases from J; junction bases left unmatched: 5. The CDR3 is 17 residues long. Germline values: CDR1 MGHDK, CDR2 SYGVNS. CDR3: CASSEWDRDLYNSPLHF. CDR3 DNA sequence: TGTGCCAGCAGTGAATGGGACAGGGATTTGTATAATTCACCCCTCCACTTT.